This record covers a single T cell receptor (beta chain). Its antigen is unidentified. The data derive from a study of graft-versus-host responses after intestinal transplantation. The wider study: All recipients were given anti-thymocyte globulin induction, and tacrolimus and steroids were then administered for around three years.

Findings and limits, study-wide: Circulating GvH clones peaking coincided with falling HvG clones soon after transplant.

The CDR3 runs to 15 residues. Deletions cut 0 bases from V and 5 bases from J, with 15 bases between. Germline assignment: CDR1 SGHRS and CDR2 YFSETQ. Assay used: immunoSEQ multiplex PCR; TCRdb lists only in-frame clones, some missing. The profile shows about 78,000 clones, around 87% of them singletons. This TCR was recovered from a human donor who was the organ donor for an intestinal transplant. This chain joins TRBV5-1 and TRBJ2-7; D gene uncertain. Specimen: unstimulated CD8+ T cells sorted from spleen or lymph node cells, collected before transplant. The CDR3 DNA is TGCGCCAGCAGCTTGGACGGGCAGAGTCTTGACGAGCAGTACTTC. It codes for CASSLDGQSLDEQYF. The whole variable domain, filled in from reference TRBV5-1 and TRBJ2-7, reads KAGVTQTPRYLIKTRGQQVTLSCSPISGHRSVSWYQQTPGQGLQFLFEYFSETQRNKGNFPGRFSGRQFSNSRSEMNVSTLELGDSALYLCASSLDGQSLDEQYFGPGTRLTVT.